This T cell receptor (beta chain) was observed in a study of vaccination and CD4 T cells after COVID-19. The overall study: Spike peptides, overlapping and drawn from SARS-CoV-2, HCoV-NL63, HCoV-OC43 and HCoV-229E, were used to stimulate cells.

Turning to this clonotype: The antigen is undetermined.

Treatment specified: roughly ten-day PBMC culture with coronavirus spike peptide pools or control peptides (ViraFEST assay). The ViraFEST method relied on peptide pools to expand antigen-specific T cells, followed by TCR sequencing. Germline V gives CDR1 DFQATT, CDR2 SNEGSKA (reference sequence). The CDR3 contains 13 residues. The ends lost 5 bases at V and 10 bases at J; junction bases unmatched: 7. Sequencing of DNA taken from cultured CD4+ T cells relied on the Oncomine TCR Beta short-read assay. It was from cultured CD4+ T cells that genomic DNA was extracted. TCRdb redid the calling of the PCR reads with MiXCR, one entry per CDR3 protein. The table has about 11,000 distinct CDR3 sequences, 73% seen once.

J is TRBJ1-6 and V is TRBV20-1; TRBD1 matches at 8 bases. Material for sequencing was CD4+ T cells from blood, cultured in vitro. This sequence originates from a human donor who had recovered from COVID-19. CDR3 DNA sequence: TGCAGTGCTTACAGGGGGATAAGGTCACCCCTCCACTTT. Translated: CSAYRGIRSPLHF.